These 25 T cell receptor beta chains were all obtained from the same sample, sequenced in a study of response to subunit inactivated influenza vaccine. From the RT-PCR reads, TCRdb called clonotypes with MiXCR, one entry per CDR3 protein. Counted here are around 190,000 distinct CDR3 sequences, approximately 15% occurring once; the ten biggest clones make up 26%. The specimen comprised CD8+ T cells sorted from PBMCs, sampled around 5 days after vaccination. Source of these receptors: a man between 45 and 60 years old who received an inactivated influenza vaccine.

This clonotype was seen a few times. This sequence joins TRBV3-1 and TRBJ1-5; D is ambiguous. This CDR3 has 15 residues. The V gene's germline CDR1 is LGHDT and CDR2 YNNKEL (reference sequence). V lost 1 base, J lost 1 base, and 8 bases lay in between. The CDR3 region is CASSQAGYSNQPQHF. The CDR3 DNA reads TGTGCCAGCAGCCAAGCGGGGTACAGCAATCAGCCCCAGCATTTT.

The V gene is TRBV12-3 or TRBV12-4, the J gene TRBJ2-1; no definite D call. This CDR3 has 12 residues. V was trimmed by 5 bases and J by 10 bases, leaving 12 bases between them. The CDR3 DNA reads TGTGCCAGCAGTGGAGCGAGTGTGGAGCAGTTCTTC. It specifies CASSGASVEQFF.

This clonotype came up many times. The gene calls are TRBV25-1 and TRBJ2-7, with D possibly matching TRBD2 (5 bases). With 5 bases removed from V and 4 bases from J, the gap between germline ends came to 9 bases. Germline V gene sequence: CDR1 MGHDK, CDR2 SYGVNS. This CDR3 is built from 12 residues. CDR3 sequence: CASSPGVYEQYF. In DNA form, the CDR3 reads TGTGCCAGCAGTCCCGGGGTTTACGAGCAGTACTTC.

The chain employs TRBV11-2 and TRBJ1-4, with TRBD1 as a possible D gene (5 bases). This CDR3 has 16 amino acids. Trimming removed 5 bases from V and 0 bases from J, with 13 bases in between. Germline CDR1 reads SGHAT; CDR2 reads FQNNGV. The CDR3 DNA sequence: TGTGCCAGCAGCATCTACGACAGCGCAACTAATGAAAAACTGTTTTTT. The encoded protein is CASSIYDSATNEKLFF.

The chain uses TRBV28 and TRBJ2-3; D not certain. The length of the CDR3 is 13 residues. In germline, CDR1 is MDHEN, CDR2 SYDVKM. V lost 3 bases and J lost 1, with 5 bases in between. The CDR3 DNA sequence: TGTGCCAGCAGTTTGCGCGGCACAGATACGCAGTATTTT. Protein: CASSLRGTDTQYF.

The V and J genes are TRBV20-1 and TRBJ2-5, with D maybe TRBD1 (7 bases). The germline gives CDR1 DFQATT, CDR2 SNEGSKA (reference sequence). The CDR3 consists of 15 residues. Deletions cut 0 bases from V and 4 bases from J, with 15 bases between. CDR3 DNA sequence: TGCAGTGCTAGAGATCATCAGGGGGGCGGAGAGACCCAGTACTTC. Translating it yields CSARDHQGGGETQYF.

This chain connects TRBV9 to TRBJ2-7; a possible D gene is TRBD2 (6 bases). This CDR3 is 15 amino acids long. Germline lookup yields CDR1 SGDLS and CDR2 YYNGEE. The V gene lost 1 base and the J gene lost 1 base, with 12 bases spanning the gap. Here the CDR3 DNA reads TGTGCCAGCAGCGTAACAGAGGGGAGGTCCTACGAGCAGTACTTC. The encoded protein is CASSVTEGRSYEQYF.

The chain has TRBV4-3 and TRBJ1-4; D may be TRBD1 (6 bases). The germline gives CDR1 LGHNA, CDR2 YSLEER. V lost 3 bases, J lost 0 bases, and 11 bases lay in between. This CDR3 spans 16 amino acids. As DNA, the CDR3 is TGCGCCAGCAGCCATTTAGGGGGGTCAACTAATGAAAAACTGTTTTTT. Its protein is CASSHLGGSTNEKLFF.

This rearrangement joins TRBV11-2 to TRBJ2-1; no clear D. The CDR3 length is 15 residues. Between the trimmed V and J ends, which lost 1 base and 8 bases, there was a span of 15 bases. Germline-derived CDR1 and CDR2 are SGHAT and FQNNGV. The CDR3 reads CASSLGLGLRDEQFF. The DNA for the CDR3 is TGTGCCAGCAGCTTAGGGTTGGGTCTACGCGATGAGCAGTTCTTC.

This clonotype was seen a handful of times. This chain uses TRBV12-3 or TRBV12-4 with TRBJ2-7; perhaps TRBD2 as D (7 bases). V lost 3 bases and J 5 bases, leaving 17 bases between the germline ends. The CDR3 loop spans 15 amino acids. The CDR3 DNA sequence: TGTGCCAGCAGTTTTGGGTTGGGGGGGCGGAACGAGCAGTACTTC. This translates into CASSFGLGGRNEQYF.

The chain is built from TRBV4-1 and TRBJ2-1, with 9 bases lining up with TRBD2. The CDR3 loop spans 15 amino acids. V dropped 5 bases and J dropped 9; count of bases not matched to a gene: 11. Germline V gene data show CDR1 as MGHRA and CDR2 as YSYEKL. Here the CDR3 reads CASSVRREGPSEQFF. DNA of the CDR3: TGCGCCAGCAGCGTCCGGCGGGAGGGCCCCAGTGAGCAGTTCTTC.

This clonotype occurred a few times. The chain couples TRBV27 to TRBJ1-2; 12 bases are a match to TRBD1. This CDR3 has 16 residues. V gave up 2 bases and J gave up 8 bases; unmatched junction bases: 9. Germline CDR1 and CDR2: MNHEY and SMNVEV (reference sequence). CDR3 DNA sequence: TGTGCCAGCAGTTTAGTAGGGACAGGGGGCGCTCGAGGCTACACCTTC. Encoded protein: CASSLVGTGGARGYTF.

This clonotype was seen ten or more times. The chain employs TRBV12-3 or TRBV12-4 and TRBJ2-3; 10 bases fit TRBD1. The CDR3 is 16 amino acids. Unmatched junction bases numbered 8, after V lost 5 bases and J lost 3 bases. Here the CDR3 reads CASSGTGEGSTDTQYF. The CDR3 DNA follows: TGTGCCAGCAGTGGGACAGGGGAAGGCTCTACAGATACGCAGTATTTT.

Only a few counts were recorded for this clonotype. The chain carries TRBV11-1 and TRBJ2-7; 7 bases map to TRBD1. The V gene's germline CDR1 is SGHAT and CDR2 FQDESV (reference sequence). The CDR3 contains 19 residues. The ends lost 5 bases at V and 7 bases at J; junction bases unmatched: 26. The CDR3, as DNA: TGTGCCAGCAGCCGTCTCTCGCAAAAGGGGGACAGCGTCGTAGAGGAGCAGTACTTC. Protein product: CASSRLSQKGDSVVEEQYF.

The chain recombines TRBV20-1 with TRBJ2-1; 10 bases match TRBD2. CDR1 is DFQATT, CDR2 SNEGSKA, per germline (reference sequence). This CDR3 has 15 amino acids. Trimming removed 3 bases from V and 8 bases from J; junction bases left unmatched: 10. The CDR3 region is CSASLSGLAVYEQFF. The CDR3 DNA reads TGCAGTGCTAGTTTGTCCGGACTAGCGGTCTATGAGCAGTTCTTC.

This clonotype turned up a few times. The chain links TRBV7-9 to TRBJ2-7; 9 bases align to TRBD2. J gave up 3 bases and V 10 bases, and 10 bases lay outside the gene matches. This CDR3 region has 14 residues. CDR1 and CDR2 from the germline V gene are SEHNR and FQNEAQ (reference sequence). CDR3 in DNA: TGTGCCACTGGGAAAGGGACTAGCCGCTACGAGCAGTACTTC. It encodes CATGKGTSRYEQYF. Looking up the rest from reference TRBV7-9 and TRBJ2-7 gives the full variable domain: DTGVSQNPRHKITKRGQNVTFRCDPISEHNRLYWYRQTLGQGPEFLTYFQNEAQLEKSRLLSDRFSAERPKGSFSTLEIQRTEQGDSAMYLCATGKGTSRYEQYFGPGTRLTVT.

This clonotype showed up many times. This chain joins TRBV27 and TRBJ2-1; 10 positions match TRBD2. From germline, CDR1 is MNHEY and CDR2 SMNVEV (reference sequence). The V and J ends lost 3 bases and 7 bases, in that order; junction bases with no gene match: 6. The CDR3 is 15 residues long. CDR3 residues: CASSFGSGGTNEQFF. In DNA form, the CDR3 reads TGTGCCAGCAGTTTTGGTAGCGGGGGGACAAATGAGCAGTTCTTC.

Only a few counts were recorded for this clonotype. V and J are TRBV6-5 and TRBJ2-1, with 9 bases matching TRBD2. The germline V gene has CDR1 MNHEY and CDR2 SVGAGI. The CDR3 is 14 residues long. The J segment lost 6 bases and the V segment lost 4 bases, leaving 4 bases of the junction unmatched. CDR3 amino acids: CASSSGLALNEQFF. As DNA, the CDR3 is TGTGCCAGCAGTTCCGGACTAGCGCTCAATGAGCAGTTCTTC.

The CDR3 protein is CASSLYEGGIWNEQFF. The CDR3 DNA follows: TGTGCCAGCAGTCTGTACGAGGGAGGTATTTGGAATGAGCAGTTCTTC. This chain joins TRBV27 and TRBJ2-1, with a tentative D call TRBD2 (6 bases). Trimming stripped 5 bases from V and 7 bases from J, with 21 bases between. Per the germline V gene, CDR1 is MNHEY and CDR2 is SMNVEV (reference sequence). The CDR3 loop spans 16 amino acids.

Here the CDR3 DNA reads TGTGCCAGCAGTGAGGGTAGCGGTTTAAACTACGAGCAGTACTTC. Translated: CASSEGSGLNYEQYF. V is TRBV2 and J is TRBJ2-7, with D possibly being TRBD2 (6 bases). V lost 3 bases to trimming and J lost 3 bases, with 15 bases between them. Germline CDR1 reads SNHLY; CDR2 reads FYNNEI. This CDR3 contains 15 residues.

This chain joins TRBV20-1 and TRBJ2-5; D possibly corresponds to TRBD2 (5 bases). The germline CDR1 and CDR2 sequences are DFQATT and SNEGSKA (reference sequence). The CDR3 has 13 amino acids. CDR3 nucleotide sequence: TGCAGCGCCGAATGGACGGGACAAGAGACCCAGTACTTC. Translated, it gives CSAEWTGQETQYF.

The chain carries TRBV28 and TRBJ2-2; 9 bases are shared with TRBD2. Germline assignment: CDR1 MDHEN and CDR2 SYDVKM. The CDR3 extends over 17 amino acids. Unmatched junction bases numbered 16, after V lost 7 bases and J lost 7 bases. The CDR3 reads CASNTNWLAGRIGELFF. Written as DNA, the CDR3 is TGTGCCAGCAATACTAATTGGCTAGCGGGGCGAATCGGGGAGCTGTTTTTT.

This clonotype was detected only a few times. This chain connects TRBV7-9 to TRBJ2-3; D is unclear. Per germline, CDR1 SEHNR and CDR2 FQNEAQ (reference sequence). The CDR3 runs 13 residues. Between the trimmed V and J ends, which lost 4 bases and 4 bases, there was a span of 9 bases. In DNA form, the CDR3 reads TGTGCCAGCAGCTCATCAGAGTCAGATACGCAGTATTTT. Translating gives CASSSSESDTQYF.

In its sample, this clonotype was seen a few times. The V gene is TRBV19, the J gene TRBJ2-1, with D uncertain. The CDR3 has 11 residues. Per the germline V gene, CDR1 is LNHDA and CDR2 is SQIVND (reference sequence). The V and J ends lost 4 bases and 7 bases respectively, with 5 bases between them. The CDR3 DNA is TGTGCCAGTAGTAGGGCAAATGAGCAGTTCTTC. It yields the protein CASSRANEQFF. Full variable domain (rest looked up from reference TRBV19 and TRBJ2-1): DGGITQSPKYLFRKEGQNVTLSCEQNLNHDAMYWYRQDPGQGLRLIYYSQIVNDFQKGDIAEGYSVSREKKESFPLTVTSAQKNPTAFYLCASSRANEQFFGPGTRLTVL.

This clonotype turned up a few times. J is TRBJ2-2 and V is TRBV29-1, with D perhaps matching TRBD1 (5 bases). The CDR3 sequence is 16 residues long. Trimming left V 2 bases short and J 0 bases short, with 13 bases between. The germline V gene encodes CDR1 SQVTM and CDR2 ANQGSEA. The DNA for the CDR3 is TGCAGCGTTGAATCCCACAGGCAGTCGAACACCGGGGAGCTGTTTTTT. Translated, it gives CSVESHRQSNTGELFF.